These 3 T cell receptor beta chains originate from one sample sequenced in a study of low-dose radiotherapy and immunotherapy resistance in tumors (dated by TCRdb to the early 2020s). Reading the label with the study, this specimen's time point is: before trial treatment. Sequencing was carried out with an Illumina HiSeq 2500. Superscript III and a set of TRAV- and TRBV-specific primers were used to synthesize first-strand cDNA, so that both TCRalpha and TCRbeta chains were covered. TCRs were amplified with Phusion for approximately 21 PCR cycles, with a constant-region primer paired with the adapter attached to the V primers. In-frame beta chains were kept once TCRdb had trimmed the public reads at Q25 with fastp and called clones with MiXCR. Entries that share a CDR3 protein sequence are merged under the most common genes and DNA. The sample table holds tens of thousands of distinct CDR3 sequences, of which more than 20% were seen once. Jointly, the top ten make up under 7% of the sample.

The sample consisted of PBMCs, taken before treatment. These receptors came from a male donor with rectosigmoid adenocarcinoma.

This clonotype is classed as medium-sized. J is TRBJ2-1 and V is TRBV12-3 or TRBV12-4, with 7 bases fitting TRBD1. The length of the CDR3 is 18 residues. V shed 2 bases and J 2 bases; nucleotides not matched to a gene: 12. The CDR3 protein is CASSLFVFGQEAYNEQFF. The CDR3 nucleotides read TGTGCCAGCAGTTTATTCGTCTTCGGACAGGAGGCCTACAATGAGCAGTTCTTC.

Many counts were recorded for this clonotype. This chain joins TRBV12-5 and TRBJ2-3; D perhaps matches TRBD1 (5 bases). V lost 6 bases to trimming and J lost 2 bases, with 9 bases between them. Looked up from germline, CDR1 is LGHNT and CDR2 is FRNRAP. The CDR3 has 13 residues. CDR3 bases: TGTGCTAGTGGCCAGGGTAACACAGATACGCAGTATTTT. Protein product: CASGQGNTDTQYF.

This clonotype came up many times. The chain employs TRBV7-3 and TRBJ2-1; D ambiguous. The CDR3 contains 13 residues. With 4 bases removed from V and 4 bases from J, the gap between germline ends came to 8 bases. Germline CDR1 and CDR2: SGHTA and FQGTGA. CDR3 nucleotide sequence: TGTGCCAGCAGCTCCGAAGGGTACAATGAGCAGTTCTTC. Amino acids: CASSSEGYNEQFF.